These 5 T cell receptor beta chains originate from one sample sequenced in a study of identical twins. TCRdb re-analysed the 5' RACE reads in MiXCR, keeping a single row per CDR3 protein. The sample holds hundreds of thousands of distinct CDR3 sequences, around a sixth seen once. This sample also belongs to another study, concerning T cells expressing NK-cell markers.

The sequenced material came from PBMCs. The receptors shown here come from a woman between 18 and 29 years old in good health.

DNA of the CDR3: TGCAGTGCTAAAAACAGGGAGTGGAGTGAAAAACTGTTTTTT. Translation gives CSAKNREWSEKLFF. This chain connects TRBV20-1 to TRBJ1-4, with D possibly TRBD1 on 6 matching bases. The CDR3 spans 14 residues. Between the trimmed V and J ends, which lost 4 bases and 7 bases, there was a span of 16 bases. CDR1 and CDR2 (germline): DFQATT, SNEGSKA (reference sequence).

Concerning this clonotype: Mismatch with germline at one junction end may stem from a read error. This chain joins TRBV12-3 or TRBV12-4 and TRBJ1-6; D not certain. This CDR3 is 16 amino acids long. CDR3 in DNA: TGTGACAGCAGTTTTTACAGCGGCTATAACGATTCACCCCTCCACTTT. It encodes CDSSFYSGYNDSPLHF.

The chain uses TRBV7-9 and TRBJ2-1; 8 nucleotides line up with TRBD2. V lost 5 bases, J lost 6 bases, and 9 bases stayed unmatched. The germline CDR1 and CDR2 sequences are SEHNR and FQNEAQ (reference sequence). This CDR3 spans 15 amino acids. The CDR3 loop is CASSESGSGGNEQFF. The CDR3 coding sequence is TGTGCCAGCAGCGAAAGCGGGAGTGGGGGCAATGAGCAGTTCTTC. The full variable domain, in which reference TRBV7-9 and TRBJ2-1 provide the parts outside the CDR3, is DTGVSQNPRHKITKRGQNVTFRCDPISEHNRLYWYRQTLGQGPEFLTYFQNEAQLEKSRLLSDRFSAERPKGSFSTLEIQRTEQGDSAMYLCASSESGSGGNEQFFGPGTRLTVL.

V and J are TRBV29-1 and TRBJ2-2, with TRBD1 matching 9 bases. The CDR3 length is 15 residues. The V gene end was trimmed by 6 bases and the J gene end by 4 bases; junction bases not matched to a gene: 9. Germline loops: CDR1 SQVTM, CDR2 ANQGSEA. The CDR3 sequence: CSVVPGQGVTGELFF. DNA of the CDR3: TGCAGCGTAGTACCGGGACAGGGAGTCACCGGGGAGCTGTTTTTT.

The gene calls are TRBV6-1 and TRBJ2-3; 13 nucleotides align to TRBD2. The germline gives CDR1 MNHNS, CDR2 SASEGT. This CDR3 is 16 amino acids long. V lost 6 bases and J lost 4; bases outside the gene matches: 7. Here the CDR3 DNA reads TGTGCCAGCAGCCCACTAGCGGGAGGGCCGCCAGATACGCAGTATTTT. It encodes CASSPLAGGPPDTQYF.